This T cell receptor beta chain was found in a study of blood T cell repertoires in COVID-19. Study-level information: Material from acute and convalescent COVID-19 was sourced from the United States, Italy and Spain. Sample material is recorded as cDNA or gDNA derived from T cells, B-cell-depleted T cells, or PBMCs.

Trimming stripped 3 bases from V and 2 bases from J, with 10 bases between. The V gene's germline CDR1 is KGHSH and CDR2 LQKENI. The CDR3 is made up of 14 amino acids. Those enrolled in Seattle joined during active infection and were followed longitudinally afterward. Authors' methods: Using reference gene primer amplification, nucleated cell counts were estimated. Here immunoSEQ multiplex PCR was the method, and the copy in TCRdb shows in-frame clones only, minus some. The DNA gave D and trimming, while V, J and clone size come from that table. The data contain approximately 460,000 clones, roughly nine tenths of them seen just once; the ten biggest clones take up around 0.92%.

What was sequenced was peripheral blood. V gene TRBV18 combines with J gene TRBJ2-5, with D perhaps TRBD1 (5 bases). This clonotype was obtained from a man aged 18 to 30 with COVID-19, enrolled during active disease. The CDR3 nucleotides read TGTGCCAGCTCACCGCGGACACTTCAAGAGACCCAGTACTTC. It yields the protein CASSPRTLQETQYF.